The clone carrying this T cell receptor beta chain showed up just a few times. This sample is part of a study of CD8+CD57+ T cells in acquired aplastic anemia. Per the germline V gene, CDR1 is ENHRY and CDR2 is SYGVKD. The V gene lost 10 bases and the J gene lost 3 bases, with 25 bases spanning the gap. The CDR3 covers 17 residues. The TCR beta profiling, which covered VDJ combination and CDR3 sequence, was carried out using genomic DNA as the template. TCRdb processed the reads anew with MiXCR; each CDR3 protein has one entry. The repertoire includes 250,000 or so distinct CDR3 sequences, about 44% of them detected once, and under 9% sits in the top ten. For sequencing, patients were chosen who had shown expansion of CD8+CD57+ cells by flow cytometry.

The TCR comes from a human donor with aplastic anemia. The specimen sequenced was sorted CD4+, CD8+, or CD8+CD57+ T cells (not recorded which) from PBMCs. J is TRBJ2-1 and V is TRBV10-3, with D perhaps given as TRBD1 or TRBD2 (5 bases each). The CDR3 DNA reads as TGTGCCAGCAGCCAAGACGGGGCCGAGCTCATCTACAATGAGCAGTTCTTC. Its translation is CASSQDGAELIYNEQFF.